The 10 T cell receptor beta chains presented below share a single source sample, sequenced in a study of T cell changes during pregnancy in multiple sclerosis. The protocol was immunoSEQ multiplex PCR, while the TCRdb copy is restricted to in-frame clones and leaves out a portion. The sample contains about 53,000 clones, 92% of which appear only once. The source material was CD4+ T cells from peripheral blood mononuclear cells, sampled in the third trimester of pregnancy. The source of these receptors is a female donor with multiple sclerosis, enrolled in a pregnancy study.

The genes are TRBV5-8 and TRBJ1-1; D gene ambiguous. Germline CDR1 is SGHTS and CDR2 is YDEGEE. V was clipped by 9 bases and J by 4 bases, with 16 bases between them. The CDR3 consists of 13 residues. CDR3 DNA sequence: TGTGCCAACCCAACCGGCGGCGGCACTGAAGCTTTCTTT. Its translation is CANPTGGGTEAFF. The variable domain in full, completed from reference TRBV5-8 and TRBJ1-1, reads EAGVTQSPTHLIKTRGQQATLRCSPISGHTSVYWYQQALGLGLQFLLWYDEGEERNRGNFPPRFSGRQFPNYSSELNVNALELEDSALYLCANPTGGGTEAFFGQGTRLTVV.

As concerns this clone: A read error is likely, as this CDR3 ends without the conserved phenylalanine or tryptophan. The chain couples TRBV10-3 to TRBJ2-7, with 8 bases lining up with TRBD1. CDR1 is ENHRY and CDR2 is SYGVKD in the germline V gene. This CDR3 has 14 residues. The V and J ends lost 6 bases and 2 bases, in that order; junction bases with no gene match: 6. CDR3 amino acids: CAISLRGQTYEQYS. As DNA, the CDR3 is TGTGCCATCAGCCTCAGGGGGCAGACCTACGAGCAGTACTCC.

V gene TRBV5-1 combines with J gene TRBJ1-4, with D unclear. The CDR3 spans 13 residues. CDR1 and CDR2 from the germline V gene are SGHRS and YFSETQ. V was clipped by 3 bases and J by 3 bases, with 6 bases between them. The CDR3 sequence: CASSSGPNEKLFF. The CDR3 DNA reads as TGCGCCAGCAGCTCCGGTCCTAATGAAAAACTGTTTTTT. Full variable domain (remainder filled in from reference TRBV5-1 and TRBJ1-4): KAGVTQTPRYLIKTRGQQVTLSCSPISGHRSVSWYQQTPGQGLQFLFEYFSETQRNKGNFPGRFSGRQFSNSRSEMNVSTLELGDSALYLCASSSGPNEKLFFGSGTQLSVL.

Here the CDR3 reads CASSFDTYYEQYF. The CDR3 coding sequence is TGCGCCAGCAGCTTCGACACCTACTACGAGCAGTACTTC. The chain uses TRBV5-1 and TRBJ2-7; D is undetermined. Trimming left V 2 bases short and J 3 bases short, with 9 bases between. The CDR3 loop spans 13 amino acids. The V gene's germline CDR1 is SGHRS and CDR2 YFSETQ.

The chain couples TRBV5-6 to TRBJ2-3; D perhaps matches TRBD1 (5 bases). The CDR3 is 13 residues long. The germline V gene encodes CDR1 SGHDT and CDR2 YYEEEE. V was clipped by 1 base and J by 9 bases, with 12 bases between them. This CDR3 reads CASSLKGVDTQYF. The CDR3 bases are TGTGCCAGCAGCTTGAAAGGGGTTGACACGCAGTATTTT. The complete variable domain, with remaining parts taken from reference TRBV5-6 and TRBJ2-3, reads DAGVTQSPTHLIKTRGQQVTLRCSPKSGHDTVSWYQQALGQGPQFIFQYYEEEERQRGNFPDRFSGHQFPNYSSELNVNALLLGDSALYLCASSLKGVDTQYFGPGTRLTVL.

The V call is TRBV14, the J call TRBJ1-6; D remains unclear. Germline assignment: CDR1 SGHDN and CDR2 FVKESK. Trimming cost V 4 bases and J 6 bases, with 13 bases left between them. The CDR3 is made up of 15 amino acids. The CDR3 loop is CASSLRVGGNSPLHF. In nucleotides, the CDR3 is TGTGCCAGCAGCCTGAGGGTCGGAGGTAATTCACCCCTCCACTTT.

J is TRBJ2-2 and V is TRBV5-4; a possible D gene is TRBD2 (7 bases). Trimming took off 5 bases at V and 6 bases at J, with 20 bases between the two ends. The CDR3 is made up of 16 amino acids. Germline loops: CDR1 SGHNT, CDR2 YYREEE (reference sequence). CDR3 coding DNA: TGTGCCAGCAGTTCTCGGGGGCTAGCGGTTGCCGGGGAGCTGTTTTTT. It is translated as CASSSRGLAVAGELFF.

This chain links TRBV7-9 with TRBJ1-1, with D possibly TRBD1 on 6 matching bases. CDR3 length equals 13 residues. From germline, CDR1 is SEHNR and CDR2 FQNEAQ (reference sequence). The ends were cut back, 11 bases at V and 5 bases at J, with 18 bases in the middle. The CDR3 DNA is TGTGCCGTGCGAGGGGGTATTAGGACTGAAGCTTTCTTT. Residues: CAVRGGIRTEAFF.

The chain is built from TRBV5-4 and TRBJ2-7; 9 bases line up with TRBD2. The germline V gene has CDR1 SGHNT and CDR2 YYREEE (reference sequence). This CDR3 contains 15 residues. Germline trimming cut 3 bases from V and 2 bases from J; bases unmatched to any gene: 6. The CDR3 sequence is CASSSGTSQTYEQYF. As DNA, the CDR3 is TGTGCCAGCAGCTCCGGGACTAGCCAGACCTACGAGCAGTACTTC.

The V and J genes are TRBV19 and TRBJ2-1; a weak D match, TRBD2 (7 bases). CDR1 is LNHDA and CDR2 is SQIVND in the germline V gene (reference sequence). This CDR3 has 14 amino acids. The V end lost 10 bases, the J end lost 0 bases, and 13 bases lay between the germline ends. CDR3 sequence (DNA): TGTGCCACCTCGGGGGGCCCCTCCTACAATGAGCAGTTCTTC. It translates to CATSGGPSYNEQFF.